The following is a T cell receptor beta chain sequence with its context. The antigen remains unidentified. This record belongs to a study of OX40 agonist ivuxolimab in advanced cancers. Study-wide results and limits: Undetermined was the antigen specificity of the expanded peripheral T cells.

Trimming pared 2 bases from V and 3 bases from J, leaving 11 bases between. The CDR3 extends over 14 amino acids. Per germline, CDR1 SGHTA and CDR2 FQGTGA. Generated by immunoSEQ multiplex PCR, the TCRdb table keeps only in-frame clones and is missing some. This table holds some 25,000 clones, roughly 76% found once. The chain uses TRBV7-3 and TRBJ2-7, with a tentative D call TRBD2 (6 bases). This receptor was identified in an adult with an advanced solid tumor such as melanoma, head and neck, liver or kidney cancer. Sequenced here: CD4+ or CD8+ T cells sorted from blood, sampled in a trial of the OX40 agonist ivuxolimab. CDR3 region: CASSLAGTVYEQYF. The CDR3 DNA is TGTGCCAGCAGCTTAGCGGGGACGGTCTACGAGCAGTACTTC.